This TCR beta chain came from a study of beta chain features in type 1 diabetes (dated by TCRdb to the late 2010s). About the study as a whole: Mean age, gender distribution, total cell number and subset yield did not differ between patients and healthy donors. A total of under 140,000,000 sorted cells were examined across all samples, and the number of cells per subset was strongly correlated with RNA yield. The study compared the TCRB repertoires of sorted circulating CD4+ T cell subsets in recently diagnosed type 1 diabetes patients with those in matched healthy donors. Naive and central memory subsets were obtained from all 28 donors, but regulatory and stem cell-like memory subsets were isolated from only 8 patients and roughly 8 healthy donors.

The research as a whole found: Sequencing cDNA rather than genomic DNA could over-represent highly expressing activated cells, although activation and CD3 levels did not differ between groups. Naive, central memory and regulatory TCRB repertoires appeared to be more similar among patients than among healthy donors. Type 1 diabetes patients showed a moderate but significant shortening of TCRB CDR3 length in all four CD4+ subsets. At VDJ recombination sites, type 1 diabetes patients had fewer insertions and more deleted nucleotides, which implies abnormalities in thymic rearrangement. Shorter templates might be favored by PCR, yet because patient and control samples were amplified and corrected together, any such skew would affect both groups equally. HLA sub-analyses involved small numbers of individuals, so any influence of HLA type on TCRB rearrangement remained unresolved.

The entire isolated RNA was reverse transcribed using the High Capacity cDNA Reverse Transcription Kit, and thus expressed TCRB transcripts were sequenced. Deep immunoSEQ sequencing was performed on naive, central memory and regulatory T cell samples, with an average of about 3.57 million total reads per sample. After sorted cells were lysed in RLT buffer, RNA was extracted with DNase-treated RNeasy Micro or Mini kits, with the choice depending on cell number. To prevent cross-contamination, each cell subset was processed individually, whereas patient and healthy donor samples were processed jointly. Using the immunoSEQ multiplex PCR, TCRB sequences were amplified from cDNA into 87-bp fragments spanning the CDR3 region. Amplicons were sequenced on the Illumina HiSeq platform. The study's processing was this. Synthetic template baselines were used to correct PCR bias computationally, reads within Hamming distance 2 were collapsed, and singletons that could not be merged were discarded. Reads were aligned against IMGT to assign V, D and J genes, CDR3 length and insertions or deletions at six rearrangement sites. Clonotype counts were normalized to sorted cell number within each subset before computing true diversity and Gini coefficients with the tcR R package. The overlap coefficient, calculated on TCRB nucleotide sequences, was used to measure repertoire sharing. Out-of-frame TCRB sequences from naive cells were analyzed to stand in for the pre-selection repertoire. Sourced from immuneACCESS, this table was stored by TCRdb with only in-frame sequences that have V and J called. A share of the clones is absent; for the studies checked, an unresolved V gene accounts for under half, and the remainder has no known explanation. V, J and clone size are taken as reported in that table, and D and trimming were inferred from the DNA itself. The sample table shows 970,000 or so clones, and about a sixth are seen once. The ten largest clones represent 0.02% to 0.025% of the sample.

In regard to this clone: Its antigen specificity is not known. Base-call qualities are not available, and no considerably larger clone is one nucleotide away.

Reading the germline V gene gives CDR1 LGHNA and CDR2 YSLEER. The CDR3 sequence holds 15 residues, the cysteine and phenylalanine included. Left in the record is the CDR3 DNA by itself, 45 bases read in frame from the first base. The junction carries 17 bases between V and J, which are trimmed by 0 bases and 11 bases respectively. A single peripheral blood draw of 90 to 150 mL on average was collected from each donor into heparinised tubes. A BD FACSAria II was used to sort naive, central memory, regulatory and stem cell-like memory CD4+ T cells with a panel that included CD45RO, CCR7, CD25, CD127, CD95 and CD27. Every sorted population had a purity above 98%. PBMCs were isolated right away by Lymphoprep density gradient centrifugation and were stained directly, without culture. Samples were stained and sorted in pairs, with one healthy donor and one patient per experiment, so that batch effects were minimized.

The chain couples TRBV4-3 to TRBJ2-4, and TRBD2 may be the D gene, going by 6 matching bases. Sequencing was performed on naive CD4+ T cells from blood. The intended sense of this specimen's cell subset or site label: true naive CD4+ T cells. This sequence was found in a woman under 30 in good health. The CDR3 sequence is CASSQETGRGNLQYF. The bases are TGCGCCAGCAGCCAAGAGACTGGGCGGGGTAACCTTCAGTACTTC.